Presented here are 30 T cell receptor beta chains from one specimen sequenced in a study of CD8+CD57+ T cells in acquired aplastic anemia. Investigators profiled TCR beta VDJ and CDR3 from genomic DNA template. TCRdb reprocessed the reads with MiXCR, giving one entry per CDR3 protein. The sample yields 200,000 to 250,000 distinct CDR3 sequences, about a third seen once. The sample was sorted CD4+, CD8+, or CD8+CD57+ T cells (not recorded which) from PBMCs. Every receptor here comes from a human donor in good health, serving as a control.

This chain connects TRBV29-1 to TRBJ2-5; 7 bases line up with TRBD2. V shed 4 bases, J shed 4 bases, and the junction held 6 bases outside the gene matches. The CDR3 length is 13 residues. Per germline, CDR1 SQVTM and CDR2 ANQGSEA. CDR3 in amino acids: CSVGGGGVETQYF. In DNA, the CDR3 is TGCAGCGTTGGCGGGGGAGGGGTAGAGACCCAGTACTTC.

The chain is built from TRBV10-3 and TRBJ2-6; 9 bases match TRBD1. The CDR3 is 16 residues long. Germline CDR1 and CDR2: ENHRY and SYGVKD. V trimming: 10 bases; J trimming: 0 bases; junction bases outside the gene matches: 7. CDR3 loop: CATSGQGTSGANVLTF. The CDR3 nucleotides are TGTGCCACATCGGGACAGGGAACCTCTGGGGCCAACGTCCTGACTTTC.

This clonotype was seen ten or more times. The chain recombines TRBV4-1 with TRBJ1-2; no definite D call. The V gene's germline CDR1 is MGHRA and CDR2 YSYEKL. This CDR3 comprises 14 residues. V was cut by 0 bases and J by 4 bases, with 9 bases left in between. CDR3 residues: CASSQETAAYGYTF. CDR3 in DNA: TGCGCCAGCAGCCAAGAGACGGCAGCCTATGGCTACACCTTC.

In this sample, this clonotype turned up a few times. The chain is built from TRBV7-3 and TRBJ2-1; D is undetermined. Germline lookup yields CDR1 SGHTA and CDR2 FQGTGA. The CDR3 totals 17 residues. Trimming cost V 1 base and J 3 bases, with 16 bases left between them. Written as DNA, the CDR3 is TGTGCCAGCAGCTTAATTCCCGGGTCTTCGAGCTACAATGAGCAGTTCTTC. Its translation: CASSLIPGSSSYNEQFF. Full variable domain (rest looked up from reference TRBV7-3 and TRBJ2-1): GAGVSQTPSNKVTEKGKYVELRCDPISGHTALYWYRQSLGQGPEFLIYFQGTGAADDSGLPNDRFFAVRPEGSVSTLKIQRTERGDSAVYLCASSLIPGSSSYNEQFFGPGTRLTVL.

There are a few counts of this clonotype. A single base separates this from a much larger clone, so it may be a read error. The chain joins TRBV29-1 to TRBJ1-2, with a weak D call TRBD1 (5 bases). This CDR3 is built from 12 residues. Germline CDR1 is SQVTM and CDR2 is ANQGSEA. Here the CDR3 reads CGVRGVDYGYTF. Here the CDR3 DNA reads TGCGGCGTCCGAGGGGTAGACTATGGCTACACCTTC. The entire variable domain, with the rest obtained from reference TRBV29-1 and TRBJ1-2, is as follows: SAVISQKPSRDICQRGTSLTIQCQVDSQVTMMFWYRQQPGQSLTLIATANQGSEATYESGFVIDKFPISRPNLTFSTLTVSNMSPEDSSIYLCGVRGVDYGYTFGSGTRLTVV.

For this clonotype: A single base separates this from a much larger clone, so it may be a read error. This chain connects TRBV24-1 to TRBJ2-1; D might be TRBD1 or TRBD2, each matching 5 bases. CDR3 length: 19 amino acids. From germline, CDR1 is KGHDR and CDR2 SFDVKD. The CDR3, as DNA: TGTGCCACCAGTGTCCGGGACCCCCAAGAGGTAGGGTCCTACAATGAGCAGCTCTTC. Its protein is CATSVRDPQEVGSYNEQLF.

A note on this clonotype: The junction does not match germline at one end; this may be a read error. V is TRBV20-1 and J is TRBJ1-1; D ambiguous. Per the germline V gene, CDR1 is DFQATT and CDR2 is SNEGSKA (reference sequence). The CDR3 totals 15 residues. The CDR3 DNA reads as TGCAGTGCCGCTGGGTGGGGTCTGGGGAACCCTGAAGCTTTCTTT. Protein: CSAAGWGLGNPEAFF.

This clonotype showed up many times. The chain carries TRBV7-9 and TRBJ1-1; D ambiguous. V lost 5 bases to trimming and J lost 4 bases, with 17 bases between them. The CDR3 has 15 residues. The germline V gene encodes CDR1 SEHNR and CDR2 FQNEAQ (reference sequence). CDR3 loop: CASSRNPVGGTEAFF. In nucleotides, the CDR3 is TGTGCCAGCAGCCGTAACCCAGTCGGAGGCACTGAAGCTTTCTTT. The variable domain in full, completed from reference TRBV7-9 and TRBJ1-1, reads DTGVSQNPRHKITKRGQNVTFRCDPISEHNRLYWYRQTLGQGPEFLTYFQNEAQLEKSRLLSDRFSAERPKGSFSTLEIQRTEQGDSAMYLCASSRNPVGGTEAFFGQGTRLTVV.

This sequence joins TRBV6-1 and TRBJ1-2, with 8 bases identical to TRBD1. Trimming cost V 5 bases and J 5 bases; bases outside gene matches: 19. Per the germline V gene, CDR1 is MNHNS and CDR2 is SASEGT. The CDR3 covers 18 residues. Written as DNA, the CDR3 is TGTGCCAGCAGTCGGACCGGACAGGGTACTGGGTTTAAGTATGGCTACACCTTC. It encodes CASSRTGQGTGFKYGYTF.

This clonotype appeared once. The chain employs TRBV5-1 and TRBJ2-2; maybe TRBD1 (5 bases). The CDR3 runs to 16 residues. Per the germline V gene, CDR1 is SGHRS and CDR2 is YFSETQ. Trimming removed 2 bases from V and 5 bases from J, with 16 bases in between. The CDR3 region is CASSFPVQGRTGELFF. In nucleotides, the CDR3 is TGCGCCAGCAGCTTCCCGGTCCAGGGTCGGACCGGGGAGCTGTTTTTT.

The chain combines TRBV20-1 with TRBJ1-4; the D is unclear. This CDR3 is 12 amino acids long. Germline V CDR1 and CDR2: DFQATT, SNEGSKA (reference sequence). The V end was cut by 5 bases, the J end by 4 bases, with 8 bases between. The CDR3, as DNA: TGCAGTGCTCGGATGGATAATGAAAAACTGTTTTTT. This translates into CSARMDNEKLFF.

The V call is TRBV24-1, the J call TRBJ2-7, with D unresolved. Germline V gene sequence: CDR1 KGHDR, CDR2 SFDVKD. This CDR3 spans 11 amino acids. The CDR3 bases are TGTGCTCCCCTATGGTCAGACGAGCAGTACTTC. It translates to CAPLWSDEQYF.

This clonotype is categorized as medium-sized (0.01 to 0.1%). This chain uses TRBV7-2 with TRBJ1-6, with no clear D. The CDR3 loop spans 15 amino acids. V lost 5 bases, J lost 7 bases, and 15 bases lay in between. Germline V CDR1 and CDR2: SGHTA, FQGNSA. The CDR3 nucleotides are TGTGCCAGCAGCACCATGCAGGTTGAGAATTCACCCCTCCACTTT. It is translated as CASSTMQVENSPLHF.

The J gene is TRBJ2-4, the V gene TRBV7-8, with D uncertain. Germline assignment: CDR1 SGHVS and CDR2 FQNEAQ. This CDR3 is 16 amino acids long. Between the trimmed V and J ends, which lost 5 bases and 0 bases, there was a span of 14 bases. The CDR3 bases are TGTGCCAGCAGCCATATGATACTTCCAGCCAAAAACATTCAGTACTTC. It yields the protein CASSHMILPAKNIQYF.

This clonotype was counted many times. The CDR3 sequence is CASSRLRQDNEQFF. In nucleotides, the CDR3 is TGCGCCAGCAGCAGACTTCGCCAGGACAATGAGCAGTTCTTC. The chain carries TRBV5-1 and TRBJ2-1; D not resolved. Trimming removed 4 bases at V and 5 bases at J, with 13 bases between. From germline, CDR1 is SGHRS and CDR2 YFSETQ. The CDR3 sequence is 14 residues long. The variable domain in full, completed from reference TRBV5-1 and TRBJ2-1, reads KAGVTQTPRYLIKTRGQQVTLSCSPISGHRSVSWYQQTPGQGLQFLFEYFSETQRNKGNFPGRFSGRQFSNSRSEMNVSTLELGDSALYLCASSRLRQDNEQFFGPGTRLTVL.

The chain recombines TRBV29-1 with TRBJ2-7, with TRBD2 matching 12 bases. Per germline, CDR1 SQVTM and CDR2 ANQGSEA. The V and J ends lost 4 bases and 0 bases, in that order; junction bases with no gene match: 4. The CDR3 totals 15 residues. CDR3 loop: CSVALAGGSSYEQYV. The CDR3, as DNA: TGCAGCGTTGCTCTAGCGGGAGGGAGCTCCTACGAGCAGTACGTC.

This clonotype was observed at least ten times. This sequence joins TRBV29-1 and TRBJ1-2; TRBD1 matches 7 bases. Germline loops: CDR1 SQVTM, CDR2 ANQGSEA. The CDR3 contains 13 residues. The V gene end was trimmed by 0 bases and the J gene end by 8 bases; junction bases not matched to a gene: 6. CDR3 sequence: CSVEDLGQAGYTF. DNA for the CDR3: TGCAGCGTTGAAGATCTTGGACAGGCGGGCTACACCTTC.

V and J are TRBV10-1 and TRBJ1-1, with 7 bases fitting TRBD1. Germline CDR1 is WNHNN and CDR2 is SYGVQD (reference sequence). CDR3 size: 14 residues. J lost 10 bases, V lost 4 bases, and 12 bases had no gene match. CDR3 loop: CASSGGTDIWGAFF. The CDR3 region has the DNA TGCGCCAGCAGTGGAGGGACAGATATCTGGGGAGCTTTCTTT.

The V and J genes are TRBV10-3 and TRBJ2-5; D ambiguous. CDR1 and CDR2 (germline): ENHRY, SYGVKD. This CDR3 spans 12 amino acids. Trimming took off 3 bases at V and 1 base at J, with 3 bases between the two ends. CDR3 bases: TGTGCCATCAGTGATATCCAAGAGACCCAGTACTTC. Its protein is CAISDIQETQYF.

This clonotype appeared many times. This chain uses TRBV19 with TRBJ1-1; TRBD1 matches 7 bases. The germline gives CDR1 LNHDA, CDR2 SQIVND (reference sequence). V trimming: 9 bases; J trimming: 4 bases; junction bases outside the gene matches: 14. The CDR3 contains 15 residues. CDR3 sequence reads: CASNDPRQGGTEAFF. CDR3 coding DNA: TGTGCCAGCAACGACCCCCGACAGGGAGGCACTGAAGCTTTCTTT.

This clonotype was counted at least ten times. The V gene is TRBV12-3 or TRBV12-4, the J gene TRBJ2-6; no reliable D call. V was pared by 3 bases and J by 0 bases, with 0 bases between. This CDR3 region has 13 residues. CDR3 DNA sequence: TGTGCCAGCAGTTTCTCTGGGGCCAACGTCCTGACTTTC. Its translation is CASSFSGANVLTF.

This clonotype was seen more than once but under ten times. The V call is TRBV4-1, the J call TRBJ1-1, with TRBD1 as a possible D gene (6 bases). The CDR3 totals 16 residues. From germline, CDR1 is MGHRA and CDR2 YSYEKL. V shed 1 base and J shed 4 bases, with 16 bases lying between them. The CDR3 DNA reads as TGCGCCAGCAGCCAAGTGATGGGGGGGCTCCGCACTGAAGCTTTCTTT. It yields the protein CASSQVMGGLRTEAFF.

The chain employs TRBV5-4 and TRBJ2-5; D remains ambiguous. V was trimmed by 2 bases and J by 2 bases, leaving 10 bases between them. This CDR3 is 14 amino acids long. Germline V gives CDR1 SGHNT, CDR2 YYREEE (reference sequence). The CDR3 is CASSLRVVQETQYF. CDR3 nucleotide sequence: TGTGCCAGCAGCTTACGGGTCGTACAAGAGACCCAGTACTTC. The whole variable domain, filled in from reference TRBV5-4 and TRBJ2-5, reads ETGVTQSPTHLIKTRGQQVTLRCSSQSGHNTVSWYQQALGQGPQFIFQYYREEENGRGNFPPRFSGLQFPNYSSELNVNALELDDSALYLCASSLRVVQETQYFGPGTRLLVL.

This rearrangement joins TRBV18 to TRBJ2-3; D is tentatively TRBD1 or TRBD2 (5 bases each). Germline-derived CDR1 and CDR2 are KGHSH and LQKENI. The CDR3 is made up of 14 amino acids. The V end was cut by 4 bases, the J end by 4 bases, with 12 bases between. As DNA, the CDR3 is TGTGCCAGCTCACGACAAGGGACCTCAGATACGCAGTATTTT. Its translation: CASSRQGTSDTQYF. The full variable domain, completed using reference TRBV18 and TRBJ2-3, is NAGVMQNPRHLVRRRGQEARLRCSPMKGHSHVYWYRQLPEEGLKFMVYLQKENIIDESGMPKERFSAEFPKEGPSILRIQQVVRGDSAAYFCASSRQGTSDTQYFGPGTRLTVL.

This clonotype is medium-sized (0.01 to 0.1%) in the sample. This chain connects TRBV10-3 to TRBJ2-7, with TRBD1 matching 9 bases. CDR3 length equals 14 residues. The V gene end was trimmed by 11 bases and the J gene end by 6 bases; junction bases not matched to a gene: 14. The germline V gene has CDR1 ENHRY and CDR2 SYGVKD. Here the CDR3 DNA reads TGTGCCGCCCAACAGGGGGCGCTTCTCGCCGAGCAGTACTTC. Protein sequence: CAAQQGALLAEQYF.

CDR3 sequence: CASSPSRRVLYTEAFF. CDR3 in DNA: TGTGCCAGCAGTCCCTCTCGCAGGGTATTGTACACTGAAGCTTTCTTT. The rearrangement links TRBV12-3 or TRBV12-4 to TRBJ1-1; maybe TRBD1 (5 bases). V gave up 5 bases and J gave up 3 bases, with 19 bases separating them. The CDR3 sequence is 16 residues long.

This clonotype was seen a handful of times. This sequence joins TRBV11-2 and TRBJ1-5; tentatively, D is TRBD1 (5 bases). Germline CDR1 and CDR2: SGHAT and FQNNGV. With 4 bases removed from V and 2 bases from J, the gap between germline ends came to 15 bases. CDR3 length equals 16 residues. The CDR3 protein is CASSWWGGDGNQPQHF. In nucleotides, the CDR3 is TGTGCCAGCAGCTGGTGGGGGGGGGATGGCAATCAGCCCCAGCATTTT.

This clonotype has ten or more counts. The chain carries TRBV11-2 and TRBJ2-7; weak D call: TRBD2 (6 bases). Looked up from germline, CDR1 is SGHAT and CDR2 is FQNNGV. CDR3 length: 16 amino acids. The germline V and J ends were trimmed by 1 base and 3 bases, with 16 bases remaining between them. CDR3 nucleotides: TGTGCCAGCAGCTTAGTTTTGTCTGCGGGGAGCTACGAGCAGTACTTC. It encodes CASSLVLSAGSYEQYF.

At least ten counts were recorded for this clonotype. The V gene is TRBV7-6, the J gene TRBJ1-5; unclear D gene. Trimming cost V 3 bases and J 0 bases, with 9 bases left between them. The germline V gene has CDR1 SGHVS and CDR2 FNYEAQ. The CDR3 is 15 residues long. CDR3 loop: CASSFRTSSNQPQHF. CDR3 sequence (DNA): TGTGCCAGCAGCTTTAGGACCTCTAGCAATCAGCCCCAGCATTTT.

The V gene is TRBV29-1, the J gene TRBJ2-3, with TRBD2 matching 7 bases. J gave up 2 bases and V 4 bases, and 12 bases lay outside the gene matches. Germline lookup yields CDR1 SQVTM and CDR2 ANQGSEA. This CDR3 is built from 16 residues. CDR3 protein: CSVGSLAGGDTDTQYF. In DNA, the CDR3 is TGCAGCGTTGGAAGTTTGGCTGGGGGGGACACAGATACGCAGTATTTT.